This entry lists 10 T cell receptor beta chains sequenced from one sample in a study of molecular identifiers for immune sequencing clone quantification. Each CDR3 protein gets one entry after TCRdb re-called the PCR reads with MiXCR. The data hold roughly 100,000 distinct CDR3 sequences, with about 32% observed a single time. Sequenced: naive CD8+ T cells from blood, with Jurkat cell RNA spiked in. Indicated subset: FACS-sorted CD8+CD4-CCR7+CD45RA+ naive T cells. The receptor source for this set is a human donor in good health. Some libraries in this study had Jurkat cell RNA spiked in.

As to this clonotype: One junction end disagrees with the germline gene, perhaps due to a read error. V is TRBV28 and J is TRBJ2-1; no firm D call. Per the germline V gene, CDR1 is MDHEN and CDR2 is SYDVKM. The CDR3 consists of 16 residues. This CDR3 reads CASSPPFTYSYKEQFF. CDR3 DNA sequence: TGTGCCAGCAGTCCCCCTTTTACGTACTCCTACAAAGAGCAGTTCTTC.

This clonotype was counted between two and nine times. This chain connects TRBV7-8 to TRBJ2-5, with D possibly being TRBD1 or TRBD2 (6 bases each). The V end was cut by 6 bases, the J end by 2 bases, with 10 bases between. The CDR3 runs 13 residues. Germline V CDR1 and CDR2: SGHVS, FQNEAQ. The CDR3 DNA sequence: TGTGCCAGCAGGGGGGGACAACAAGAGACCCAGTACTTC. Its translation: CASRGGQQETQYF.

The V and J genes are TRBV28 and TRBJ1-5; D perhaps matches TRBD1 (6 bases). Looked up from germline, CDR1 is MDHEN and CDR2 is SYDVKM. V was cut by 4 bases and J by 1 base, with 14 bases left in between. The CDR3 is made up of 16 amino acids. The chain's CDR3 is CASSWPGEVSNQPQHF. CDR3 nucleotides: TGTGCCAGCAGTTGGCCAGGGGAGGTGAGCAATCAGCCCCAGCATTTT.

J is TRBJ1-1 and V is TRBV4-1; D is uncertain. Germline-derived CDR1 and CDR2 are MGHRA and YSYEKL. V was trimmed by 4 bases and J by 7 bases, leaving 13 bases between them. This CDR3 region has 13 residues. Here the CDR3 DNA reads TGCGCCAGCAGCCCCGGTGGAGGCTTTGAAGCTTTCTTT. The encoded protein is CASSPGGGFEAFF.

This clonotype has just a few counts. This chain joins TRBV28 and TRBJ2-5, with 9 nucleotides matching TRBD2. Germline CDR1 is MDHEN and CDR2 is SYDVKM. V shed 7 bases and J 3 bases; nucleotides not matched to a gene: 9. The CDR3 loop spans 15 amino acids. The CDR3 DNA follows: TGTGCCAGCATCAGCGGGGGGACCCTAAAAGAGACCCAGTACTTC. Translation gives CASISGGTLKETQYF.

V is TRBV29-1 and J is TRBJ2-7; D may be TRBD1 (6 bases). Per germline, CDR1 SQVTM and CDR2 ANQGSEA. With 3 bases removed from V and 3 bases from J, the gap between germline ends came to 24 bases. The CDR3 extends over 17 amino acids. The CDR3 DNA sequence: TGCAGCGTTGAGGCCGGGACATCCCCTAGTCCCGTCTACGAGCAGTACTTC. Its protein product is CSVEAGTSPSPVYEQYF.

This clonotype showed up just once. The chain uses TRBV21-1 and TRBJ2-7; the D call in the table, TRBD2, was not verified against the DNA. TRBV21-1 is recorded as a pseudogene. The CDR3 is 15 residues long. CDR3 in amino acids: CASMLAAGDSYEQYF. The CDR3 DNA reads TGTGCCAGCATGCTTGCGGCAGGGGACTCCTACGAGCAGTACTTC.

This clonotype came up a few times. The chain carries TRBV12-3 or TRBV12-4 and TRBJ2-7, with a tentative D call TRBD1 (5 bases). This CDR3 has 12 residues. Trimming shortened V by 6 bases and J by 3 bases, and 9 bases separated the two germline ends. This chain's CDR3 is CASRGQGYEQYF. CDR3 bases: TGTGCCAGCAGGGGGCAGGGCTACGAGCAGTACTTC.

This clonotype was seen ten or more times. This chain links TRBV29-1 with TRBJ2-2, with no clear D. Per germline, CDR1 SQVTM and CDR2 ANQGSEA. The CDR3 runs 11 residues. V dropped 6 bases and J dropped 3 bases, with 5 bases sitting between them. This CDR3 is CSVVHTGELFF. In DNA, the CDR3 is TGCAGCGTCGTCCACACCGGGGAGCTGTTTTTT.

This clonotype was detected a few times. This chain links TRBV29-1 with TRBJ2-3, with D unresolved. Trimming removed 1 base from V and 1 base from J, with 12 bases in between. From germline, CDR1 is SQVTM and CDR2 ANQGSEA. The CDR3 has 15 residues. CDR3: CSVEVDGRGTDTQYF. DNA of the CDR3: TGCAGCGTTGAAGTGGACGGCCGTGGCACAGATACGCAGTATTTT.